The next 4 T cell receptor beta chains were all read from a single sample in a study of cytomegalovirus exposure and HLA in healthy donors. The study ran its PCR with 60 Vbeta and 13 Jbeta primers. Assay: immunoSEQ multiplex PCR; the TCRdb copy retains only in-frame clones and omits some. In total, the table holds fewer than 70,000 clones. The sequenced sample consisted of PBMCs. The receptors here all came from a woman younger than 30 in good health and CMV-seronegative.

The chain carries TRBV6-5 and TRBJ1-3; tentative D call: TRBD1 (5 bases). The CDR3 spans 16 residues. The V end lost 2 bases, the J end lost 2 bases, and 13 bases lay between the germline ends. Germline V gives CDR1 MNHEY, CDR2 SVGAGI. Written as DNA, the CDR3 is TGTGCCAGCAGTTACAGGGCGGGGGGACCTGGAAACACCATATATTTT. As protein: CASSYRAGGPGNTIYF.

The chain recombines TRBV19 with TRBJ2-1; 7 bases fit TRBD2. J was trimmed by 10 bases and V by 3 bases; bases with no gene match: 9. The germline V gene encodes CDR1 LNHDA and CDR2 SQIVND (reference sequence). The CDR3 is made up of 14 amino acids. CDR3 in amino acids: CASSMLADTREQFF. The DNA for the CDR3 is TGTGCCAGTAGTATGCTAGCGGACACACGGGAGCAGTTCTTC.

This CDR3 reads CASSQQMTDTGSPLHF. The CDR3 nucleotides are TGCGCCAGCAGCCAACAGATGACAGATACCGGTTCACCCCTCCACTTT. The rearrangement joins TRBV4-1 to TRBJ1-6; D may be TRBD1 (5 bases). This CDR3 spans 16 amino acids. V shed 2 bases and J shed 9 bases, with 17 bases lying between them. Germline lookup yields CDR1 MGHRA and CDR2 YSYEKL.

This chain connects TRBV28 to TRBJ2-3; the D gene is possibly TRBD2 (6 bases). V lost 5 bases, J lost 4 bases, and 13 bases lay in between. The CDR3 is made up of 14 amino acids. CDR1 and CDR2 (germline): MDHEN, SYDVKM. CDR3 in amino acids: CASSTPGEADTQYF. The CDR3 nucleotides are TGTGCCAGCAGTACACCGGGGGAGGCAGATACGCAGTATTTT.